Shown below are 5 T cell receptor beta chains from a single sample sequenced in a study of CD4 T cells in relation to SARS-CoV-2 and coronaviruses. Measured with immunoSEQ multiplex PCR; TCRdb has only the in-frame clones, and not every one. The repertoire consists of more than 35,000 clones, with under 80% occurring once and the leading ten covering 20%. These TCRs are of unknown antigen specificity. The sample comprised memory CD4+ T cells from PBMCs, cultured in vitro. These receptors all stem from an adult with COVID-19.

The CDR3 DNA reads TGCGCCAGCAGCTCCGGGACAGCCAAGATCGATCGCGAAAAACTGTTTTTT. It codes for CASSSGTAKIDREKLFF. The chain couples TRBV4-1 to TRBJ1-4; TRBD1 matches 7 bases. The CDR3 loop spans 17 amino acids. Germline assignment: CDR1 MGHRA and CDR2 YSYEKL. J gave up 8 bases and V 5 bases, and 17 bases lay outside the gene matches.

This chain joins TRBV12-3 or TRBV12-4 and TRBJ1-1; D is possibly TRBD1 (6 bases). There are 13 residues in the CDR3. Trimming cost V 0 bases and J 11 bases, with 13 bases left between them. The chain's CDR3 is CASSLAGATRAFF. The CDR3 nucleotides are TGTGCCAGCAGTTTAGCGGGGGCGACACGGGCTTTCTTT.

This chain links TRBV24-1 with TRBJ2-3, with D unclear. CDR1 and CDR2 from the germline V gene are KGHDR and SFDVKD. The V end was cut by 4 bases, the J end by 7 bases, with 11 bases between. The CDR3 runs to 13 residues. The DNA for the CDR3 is TGTGCCACCAGTGAGCACTACTCAAATACGCAGTATTTT. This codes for CATSEHYSNTQYF.

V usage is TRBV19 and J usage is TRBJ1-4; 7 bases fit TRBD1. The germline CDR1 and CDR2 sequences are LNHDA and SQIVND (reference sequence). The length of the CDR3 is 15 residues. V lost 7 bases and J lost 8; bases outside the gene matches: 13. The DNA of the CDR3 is TGTGCCAGTACCGACCACAGGGGAGGGGAAGAAAAACTGTTTTTT. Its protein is CASTDHRGGEEKLFF.

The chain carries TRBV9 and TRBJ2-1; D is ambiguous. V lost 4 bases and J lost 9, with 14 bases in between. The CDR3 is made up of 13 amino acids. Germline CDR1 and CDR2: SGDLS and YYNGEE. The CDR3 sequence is CASSSDDFGEQFF. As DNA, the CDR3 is TGTGCCAGCAGCTCGGACGATTTCGGTGAGCAGTTCTTC.